These 9 T cell receptor beta chains originate from one sample sequenced in a study of technical replicates of blood from a few donors (dated by TCRdb to 2016 to 2017). The library was prepared using the immunoSEQ multiplex PCR assay. TCRdb retrieved this table from immuneACCESS and kept in-frame rearrangements only. Not all clones are present; in checked studies, unresolved V genes account for under half, and no reason is known for the remainder. The sample table lists approximately 81,000 clones, approximately 96% of them with a count of one. The top ten constitute around 0.37% of the sample. The sample was T cells isolated from PBMCs. The origin of the receptors is a human donor in good health.

The V and J genes are TRBV6-5 and TRBJ1-3; 7 bases match TRBD1. There are 15 residues in the CDR3. Germline CDR1 and CDR2: MNHEY and SVGAGI. The ends lost 6 bases at V and 2 bases at J; junction bases unmatched: 7. The CDR3, as DNA: TGTGCCAGCAGCTCCTTAGGACAGGCTGGAAACACCATATATTTT. Protein sequence: CASSSLGQAGNTIYF.

The chain has TRBV28 and TRBJ2-1; the match to TRBD1 covers 9 bases. CDR1 MDHEN and CDR2 SYDVKM come from the germline V gene. With V trimmed by 6 bases and J by 7 bases, 7 bases remained unmatched. The CDR3 is made up of 14 amino acids. CDR3 nucleotide sequence: TGTGCCAGCAGGCCGAGGGACAGGGTTAATGAGCAGTTCTTC. Translated: CASRPRDRVNEQFF.

The chain couples TRBV11-2 to TRBJ2-7; TRBD1 agrees at 9 bases. Germline V gene sequence: CDR1 SGHAT, CDR2 FQNNGV. Losses at the gene ends were 5 bases for V and 2 bases for J; bases not matched to a gene: 10. This CDR3 is 16 amino acids long. The CDR3 DNA is TGTGCCAGCAGCCCGACTTGGGACAGGGCGACCTACGAGCAGTACTTC. Its protein is CASSPTWDRATYEQYF.

The chain uses TRBV30 and TRBJ1-3; TRBD1 agrees at 7 bases. Trimming cost V 3 bases and J 4 bases; bases outside gene matches: 9. Per the germline V gene, CDR1 is GTSNPN and CDR2 is SVGIG (reference sequence). This CDR3 contains 15 residues. The CDR3 sequence: CAWSGTGVSGNTIYF. The CDR3, as DNA: TGTGCCTGGAGCGGCACAGGGGTATCCGGAAACACCATATATTTT.

The CDR3 is CASSPKPTEIYEQYF. CDR3 DNA: TGTGCCAGCAGCCCCAAGCCGACAGAAATCTACGAGCAGTACTTC. V gene TRBV9 combines with J gene TRBJ2-7; D is possibly TRBD1 (5 bases). This CDR3 has 15 residues. Germline V gene data show CDR1 as SGDLS and CDR2 as YYNGEE. V was pared by 4 bases and J by 3 bases, with 17 bases between.

CDR3 DNA sequence: TGTGCCAGCAGTGGGACAGGGTTAGAAAAACTGTTTTTT. This encodes CASSGTGLEKLFF. The genes are TRBV6-1 and TRBJ1-4; TRBD1 agrees at 8 bases. The length of the CDR3 is 13 residues. Germline assignment: CDR1 MNHNS and CDR2 SASEGT. The V and J ends lost 4 bases and 8 bases, in that order; junction bases with no gene match: 3.

The CDR3 loop is CASSLLAGESYEQYF. The CDR3, as DNA: TGTGCCAGCAGCCTACTAGCGGGCGAATCCTACGAGCAGTACTTC. The V call is TRBV28, the J call TRBJ2-7; the match to TRBD2 covers 9 bases. The V segment lost 6 bases and the J segment 1 base; nucleotides outside the gene matches: 7. This CDR3 has 15 residues. CDR1 is MDHEN, CDR2 SYDVKM, per germline. Based on the CDR3 plus reference TRBV28 and TRBJ2-7, the full variable domain is DVKVTQSSRYLVKRTGEKVFLECVQDMDHENMFWYRQDPGLGLRLIYFSYDVKMKEKGDIPEGYSVSREKKERFSLILESASTNQTSMYLCASSLLAGESYEQYFGPGTRLTVT.

J is TRBJ1-1 and V is TRBV5-4; D not certain. CDR3 size: 13 residues. Germline lookup yields CDR1 SGHNT and CDR2 YYREEE (reference sequence). V was cut by 1 base and J by 8 bases, with 12 bases left in between. CDR3 residues: CASSLPLLSEAFF. The CDR3 coding sequence is TGTGCCAGCAGCTTGCCTCTCTTGTCGGAAGCTTTCTTT.

This sequence joins TRBV7-9 and TRBJ2-7; weak D call: TRBD2 (5 bases). The CDR3 has 14 residues. CDR1 SEHNR and CDR2 FQNEAQ come from the germline V gene (reference sequence). V lost 5 bases and J lost 5, with 16 bases in between. Here the CDR3 reads CASSEPLREDEQYF. In DNA, the CDR3 is TGTGCCAGCAGCGAACCCTTACGGGAAGACGAGCAGTACTTC.